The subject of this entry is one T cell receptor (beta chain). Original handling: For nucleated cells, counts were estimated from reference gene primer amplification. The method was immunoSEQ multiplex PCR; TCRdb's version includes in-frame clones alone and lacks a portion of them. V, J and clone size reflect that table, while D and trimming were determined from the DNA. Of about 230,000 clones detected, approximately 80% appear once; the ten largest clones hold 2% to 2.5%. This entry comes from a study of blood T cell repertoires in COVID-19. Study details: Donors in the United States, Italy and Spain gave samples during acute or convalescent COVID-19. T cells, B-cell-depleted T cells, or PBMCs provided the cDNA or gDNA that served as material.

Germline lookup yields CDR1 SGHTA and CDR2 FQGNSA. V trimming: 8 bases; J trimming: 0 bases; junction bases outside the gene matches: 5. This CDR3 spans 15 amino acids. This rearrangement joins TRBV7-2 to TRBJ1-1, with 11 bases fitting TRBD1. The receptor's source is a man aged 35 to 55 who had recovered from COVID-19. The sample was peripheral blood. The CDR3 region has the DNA TGTGCCAGCCGGGACAGGGGGGACATGAACACTGAAGCTTTCTTT. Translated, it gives CASRDRGDMNTEAFF.